These 9 T cell receptor beta chains came from one sample sequenced in a study of response to subunit inactivated influenza vaccine. TCRdb ran MiXCR on the RT-PCR reads and lists one entry per CDR3 protein. The table records roughly 630,000 distinct CDR3 sequences, 12% to 15% of them present only once. Sequenced here: PBMCs from blood, sampled roughly 2 weeks before vaccination. Receptor source: a man in his forties or fifties who received an inactivated influenza vaccine.

This chain uses TRBV12-3 or TRBV12-4 with TRBJ2-3; tentatively, D is TRBD1 or TRBD2 (5 bases each). This CDR3 spans 15 amino acids. Deletions cut 7 bases from V and 5 bases from J, with 19 bases between. The CDR3 bases are TGTGCCAGCACCGGGGACCTCTTCGGAAGAGATACGCAGTATTTT. Protein product: CASTGDLFGRDTQYF.

This clonotype was seen more than once but under ten times. The chain uses TRBV2 and TRBJ1-1, with D hard to call. This CDR3 has 13 residues. The germline V and J ends were trimmed by 8 bases and 4 bases, with 14 bases remaining between them. Germline values: CDR1 SNHLY, CDR2 FYNNEI. The CDR3 sequence: CASERQSRTEAFF. The CDR3 nucleotides read TGTGCCAGCGAAAGACAATCACGCACTGAAGCTTTCTTT.

This clonotype has a handful of counts. The chain combines TRBV5-6 with TRBJ1-2; 7 bases map to TRBD1. This CDR3 region has 17 residues. The V segment lost 5 bases and the J segment 0 bases; nucleotides outside the gene matches: 13. Germline CDR1 is SGHDT and CDR2 is YYEEEE. CDR3 amino acids: CASRSAGGAKSNYGYTF. The CDR3 DNA sequence: TGTGCCAGCAGAAGCGCAGGGGGGGCCAAGTCTAACTATGGCTACACCTTC.

The V call is TRBV5-1, the J call TRBJ2-1; 7 nucleotides line up with TRBD1. The junction had 9 bases not matched to a gene; V was cut back by 0 bases and J by 12 bases. CDR3 length: 14 residues. Germline CDR1 reads SGHRS; CDR2 reads YFSETQ. CDR3 bases: TGCGCCAGCAGCTTGGGCGGACAGGAAACGGGGCAGTTCTTC. It specifies CASSLGGQETGQFF.

V is TRBV28 and J is TRBJ2-1; the match to TRBD1 covers 7 bases. Germline V gene sequence: CDR1 MDHEN, CDR2 SYDVKM. The V segment lost 11 bases and the J segment 2 bases; nucleotides outside the gene matches: 12. This CDR3 spans 15 amino acids. CDR3 DNA sequence: TGTGCCGGGGGAACAGGGGATCGGCCCTACAATGAGCAGTTCTTC. This translates into CAGGTGDRPYNEQFF.

This clonotype has just a few counts. Here the CDR3 reads CASGGIPRNEQFF. Here the CDR3 DNA reads TGTGCCAGCGGCGGAATCCCTCGGAATGAGCAGTTCTTC. V and J are TRBV6-1 and TRBJ2-1, with no clear D. The CDR3 loop spans 13 amino acids. Per the germline V gene, CDR1 is MNHNS and CDR2 is SASEGT. V lost 8 bases to trimming and J lost 7 bases, with 15 bases between them.

This clonotype has at least ten counts. The genes are TRBV6-1 and TRBJ2-1, with D unclear. Trimming shortened V by 5 bases and J by 7 bases, and 15 bases separated the two germline ends. CDR1 is MNHNS, CDR2 SASEGT, per germline. The CDR3 runs to 14 residues. This chain's CDR3 is CASSPALFGNEQFF. The CDR3 bases are TGTGCCAGCAGTCCGGCGCTGTTTGGGAATGAGCAGTTCTTC.

The chain combines TRBV7-9 with TRBJ2-3; D may correspond to TRBD1 or TRBD2 (6 bases each). The CDR3 has 16 residues. Germline loops: CDR1 SEHNR, CDR2 FQNEAQ (reference sequence). The V end lost 5 bases, the J end lost 4 bases, and 19 bases lay between the germline ends. The CDR3 DNA sequence: TGTGCCAGCAGCCCCGCGTGGGGGGCCCGGGCAGATACGCAGTATTTT. Amino acid sequence: CASSPAWGARADTQYF.

There are many counts of this clonotype. At one of its ends the junction is not consistent with the germline gene, which may arise from a read error. The V gene is TRBV5-1, the J gene TRBJ2-7, with 8 bases that match TRBD1. The germline CDR1 and CDR2 sequences are SGHRS and YFSETQ. The CDR3 is 14 residues long. CDR3 nucleotide sequence: TGTGCCAGCAGTTTAGCGGACAGGGTCTACGAGCAGTACTTC. It yields the protein CASSLADRVYEQYF.